The 10 T cell receptor beta chains given below trace back to one sample, sequenced in a study of shared clonotypes between healthy human individuals. The table came from immunoSEQ multiplex PCR; TCRdb's copy has only in-frame clones and leaves some out. The sample has about 480,000 clones; 75% to 80% are singletons. What was sequenced was PBMCs. The receptors were sampled from a middle-aged woman in good health. Some clones in this sample may be carry-over from other donors' samples.

The chain couples TRBV11-2 to TRBJ2-5; D may be TRBD1 or TRBD2 (5 bases each). The CDR3 is 14 residues long. Trimming removed 2 bases from V and 5 bases from J, with 12 bases in between. Germline CDR1 is SGHAT and CDR2 is FQNNGV. In DNA, the CDR3 is TGTGCCAGCAGCTTAAGAGGGGTCGGGGAGACCCAGTACTTC. It translates to CASSLRGVGETQYF.

In this sample, this clone turned up a few times. V is TRBV11-2 and J is TRBJ2-3, with a possible D match to TRBD1 (5 bases). CDR1 is SGHAT, CDR2 FQNNGV, per germline. The CDR3 covers 16 residues. V was shortened by 5 bases and J by 0 bases, with 15 bases between the two germline ends. CDR3 in amino acids: CASSLWGVTSTDTQYF. Written as DNA, the CDR3 is TGTGCCAGCAGCCTTTGGGGCGTCACTAGCACAGATACGCAGTATTTT.

The chain joins TRBV6-5 to TRBJ1-1, with D possibly TRBD1 on 5 matching bases. V lost 0 bases, J lost 8 bases, and 19 bases lay in between. The CDR3 totals 16 residues. The germline V gene encodes CDR1 MNHEY and CDR2 SVGAGI. CDR3 nucleotides: TGTGCCAGCAGTTACTCGAAATTAAGTGGGGGTTTAGAAGCTTTCTTT. Amino acid sequence: CASSYSKLSGGLEAFF.

CDR3 bases: TGTGCCAGCTCACCCAAGAACACCGGGGAGCTGTTTTTT. As protein: CASSPKNTGELFF. The rearrangement joins TRBV18 to TRBJ2-2; D is uncertain. V shed 3 bases and J shed 1 base, with 3 bases lying between them. Germline lookup yields CDR1 KGHSH and CDR2 LQKENI. This CDR3 is built from 13 residues.

Turning to this clone: A far larger clone is one nucleotide away, so this likely arose from a read error. The chain uses TRBV2 and TRBJ2-1, with 8 bases aligning to TRBD2. Germline CDR1 SNHLY, CDR2 FYNNEI. The CDR3 is 15 residues long. The trim removed 7 bases at V and 11 bases at J, leaving 16 bases unmatched. CDR3 loop: CASTKEETGGRKQFF. As DNA, the CDR3 is TGTGCCAGCACTAAAGAGGAAACGGGGGGGCGTAAGCAGTTCTTC.

The chain couples TRBV27 to TRBJ2-1; no clear D. Germline lookup yields CDR1 MNHEY and CDR2 SMNVEV (reference sequence). This CDR3 is 13 amino acids long. The V gene lost 2 bases and the J gene lost 2 bases, with 4 bases spanning the gap. CDR3 in DNA: TGTGCCAGCAGTTTAGCAGCCTACAATGAGCAGTTCTTC. Translation gives CASSLAAYNEQFF.

The chain recombines TRBV28 with TRBJ2-3, with D tentatively TRBD2 (6 bases). CDR1 and CDR2 (germline): MDHEN, SYDVKM. The germline V and J ends were trimmed by 4 bases and 0 bases, with 8 bases remaining between them. There are 14 residues in the CDR3. Here the CDR3 DNA reads TGTGCCAGCAGTTGGGGGAGGAGCACAGATACGCAGTATTTT. Encoded protein: CASSWGRSTDTQYF.

This chain links TRBV21-1 with TRBJ1-3. TRBV21-1 corresponds to a pseudogene. The CDR3 loop spans 17 amino acids. CDR3 DNA: TGTGCCAGCAGCAAAGGGGAGGCTCTGGGCTTTGGAAACACCATATATTTT. Protein product: CASSKGEALGFGNTIYF.

The rearrangement joins TRBV19 to TRBJ1-5, with TRBD1 matching over 12 bases. The CDR3 is 16 residues long. Trimming removed 9 bases from V and 2 bases from J; junction bases left unmatched: 8. Germline V gene lookup returns CDR1 LNHDA and CDR2 SQIVND (reference sequence). This CDR3 is CASRPGTGGRNQPQHF. CDR3 in DNA: TGTGCCAGCAGGCCGGGGACAGGGGGCCGCAATCAGCCCCAGCATTTT.

This chain joins TRBV5-1 and TRBJ2-5; 9 nucleotides match TRBD1. Germline assignment: CDR1 SGHRS and CDR2 YFSETQ. CDR3 length: 14 amino acids. Trimming at V came to 4 bases and at J to 2 bases, leaving 3 bases not matched to a gene. The CDR3 DNA reads as TGCGCCAGCAGCCGGGACAGGGAACAAGAGACCCAGTACTTC. This gives the protein CASSRDREQETQYF.